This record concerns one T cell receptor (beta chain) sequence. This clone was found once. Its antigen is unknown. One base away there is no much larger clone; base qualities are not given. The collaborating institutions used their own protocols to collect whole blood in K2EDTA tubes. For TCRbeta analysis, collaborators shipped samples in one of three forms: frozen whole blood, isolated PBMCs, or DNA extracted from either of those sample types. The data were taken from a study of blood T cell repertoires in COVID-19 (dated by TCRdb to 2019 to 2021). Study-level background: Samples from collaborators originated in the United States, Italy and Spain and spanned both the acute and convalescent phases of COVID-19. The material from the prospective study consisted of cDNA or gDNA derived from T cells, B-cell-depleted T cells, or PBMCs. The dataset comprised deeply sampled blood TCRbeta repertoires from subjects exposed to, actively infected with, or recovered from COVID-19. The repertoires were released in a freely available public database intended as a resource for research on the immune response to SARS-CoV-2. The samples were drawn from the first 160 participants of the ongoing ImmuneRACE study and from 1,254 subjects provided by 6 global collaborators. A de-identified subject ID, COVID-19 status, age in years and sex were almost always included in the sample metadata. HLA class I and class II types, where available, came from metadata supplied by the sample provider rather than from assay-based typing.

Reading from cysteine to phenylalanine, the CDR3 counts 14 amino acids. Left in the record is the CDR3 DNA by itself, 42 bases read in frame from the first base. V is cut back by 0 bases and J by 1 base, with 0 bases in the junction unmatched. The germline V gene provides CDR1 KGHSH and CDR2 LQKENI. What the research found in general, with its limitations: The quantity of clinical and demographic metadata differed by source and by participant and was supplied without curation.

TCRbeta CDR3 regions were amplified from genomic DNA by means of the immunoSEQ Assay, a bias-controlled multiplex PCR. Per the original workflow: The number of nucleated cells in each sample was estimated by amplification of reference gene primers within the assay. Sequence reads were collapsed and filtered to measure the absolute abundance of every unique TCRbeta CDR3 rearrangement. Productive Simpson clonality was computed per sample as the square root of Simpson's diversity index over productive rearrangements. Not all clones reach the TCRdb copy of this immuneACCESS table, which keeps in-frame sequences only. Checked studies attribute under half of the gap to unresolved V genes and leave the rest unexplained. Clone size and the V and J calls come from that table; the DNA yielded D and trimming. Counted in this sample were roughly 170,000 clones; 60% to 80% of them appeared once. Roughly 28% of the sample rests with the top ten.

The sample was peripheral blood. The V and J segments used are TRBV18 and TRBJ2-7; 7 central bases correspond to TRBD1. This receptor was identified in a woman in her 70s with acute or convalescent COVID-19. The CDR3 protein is CASSPPGQSYEQYF. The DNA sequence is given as TGTGCCAGCTCACCACCGGGACAGTCCTACGAGCAGTACTTC.